Each of the 18 T cell receptor beta chains below was sequenced from the same sample in a study of shared T cell receptors in the human thymus. Using immunoSEQ multiplex PCR, the repertoire was profiled, and TCRdb retains in-frame clones only, with some absent. The sample holds about 660,000 clones; around nine tenths are singletons and the top ten take around 0.0099%. The same sample was also used in a study of human thymus T cells.

Sequencing was done on a sample of thymocytes. The receptor set was obtained from a boy under two years old with a congenital heart defect.

This chain links TRBV19 with TRBJ1-5; D unresolved. Trimming cost V 6 bases and J 0 bases, with 9 bases left between them. The CDR3 has 14 amino acids. Germline CDR1 LNHDA, CDR2 SQIVND (reference sequence). CDR3 protein: CASRREYSNQPQHF. CDR3 nucleotide sequence: TGTGCCAGTAGGAGGGAATATAGCAATCAGCCCCAGCATTTT.

This sequence joins TRBV5-6 and TRBJ2-3; weak D call: TRBD1 (6 bases). This CDR3 region has 16 residues. The ends were cut back, 4 bases at V and 3 bases at J, with 18 bases in the middle. In germline, CDR1 is SGHDT, CDR2 YYEEEE. The CDR3 coding sequence is TGTGCCAGCAGCCAGAAGGGGGATCAGAGAACAGATACGCAGTATTTT. Protein: CASSQKGDQRTDTQYF.

The V gene is TRBV30, the J gene TRBJ2-1; 9 bases match TRBD2. Germline V gene sequence: CDR1 GTSNPN, CDR2 SVGIG (reference sequence). V lost 3 bases and J lost 9; bases outside the gene matches: 12. This CDR3 region has 15 residues. The CDR3 bases are TGTGCCTGGAGAAGGTTTGCTAGCGGGACGAGTGAGCAGTTCTTC. It is translated as CAWRRFASGTSEQFF.

The chain recombines TRBV5-6 with TRBJ2-5; maybe TRBD1 (6 bases). This CDR3 contains 14 residues. Germline V gives CDR1 SGHDT, CDR2 YYEEEE. V gave up 1 base and J gave up 4 bases, with 11 bases separating them. CDR3 sequence: CASSLTGSPETQYF. The CDR3 bases are TGTGCCAGCAGCTTGACAGGGTCTCCAGAGACCCAGTACTTC. The variable domain in full, completed from reference TRBV5-6 and TRBJ2-5, reads DAGVTQSPTHLIKTRGQQVTLRCSPKSGHDTVSWYQQALGQGPQFIFQYYEEEERQRGNFPDRFSGHQFPNYSSELNVNALLLGDSALYLCASSLTGSPETQYFGPGTRLLVL.

The rearrangement uses TRBV9 and TRBJ2-2, with 7 bases lining up with TRBD1. The CDR3 consists of 15 residues. Per germline, CDR1 SGDLS and CDR2 YYNGEE. J gave up 3 bases and V 1 base, and 3 bases lay outside the gene matches. The CDR3 spells CASSVRQGDTGELFF. DNA for the CDR3: TGTGCCAGCAGCGTACGACAGGGAGACACCGGGGAGCTGTTTTTT.

The chain couples TRBV12-2 to TRBJ2-3; TRBD1 is the table's D call, not checked against the DNA. TRBV12-2 constitutes a pseudogene. This CDR3 has 15 residues. The CDR3 region is CASRSPGHPTDTQYF. CDR3 nucleotides: TGTGCAAGTCGCTCCCCTGGACACCCCACAGATACGCAGTATTTT.

This chain's CDR3 is CASSQDLLELASFTSTDTQYF. Written as DNA, the CDR3 is TGTGCCAGCAGCCAAGACTTGCTCGAACTAGCGAGCTTTACTAGCACAGATACGCAGTATTTT. The chain links TRBV4-2 to TRBJ2-3; 7 nucleotides match TRBD2. The CDR3 is made up of 21 amino acids. Trimming took 0 bases from V and 0 from J; bases not matched to a gene: 18. Germline CDR1 reads LGHNA; CDR2 reads YNFKEQ.

With regard to this clone: Within the sample, other DNA sequences also encode this same CDR3. The CDR3 DNA follows: TGTGCCAGTAGTATTGGCGGGGACGAGCAGTACTTC. Translation gives CASSIGGDEQYF. The chain employs TRBV19 and TRBJ2-7; D possibly corresponds to TRBD2 (6 bases). Looked up from germline, CDR1 is LNHDA and CDR2 is SQIVND (reference sequence). The CDR3 sequence is 12 residues long. Trimming took 3 bases from V and 5 from J, leaving 8 bases between them.

V usage is TRBV14 and J usage is TRBJ2-1, with 7 bases aligning to TRBD1. The J segment lost 3 bases and the V segment lost 0 bases, leaving 14 bases of the junction unmatched. Germline V gene data show CDR1 as SGHDN and CDR2 as FVKESK. There are 19 residues in the CDR3. CDR3 bases: TGTGCCAGCAGCCAAGAAAACACCGATTGGACAGGAATCTACAATGAGCAGTTCTTC. Protein sequence: CASSQENTDWTGIYNEQFF.

The chain couples TRBV5-1 to TRBJ2-5, with a possible D match to TRBD2 (5 bases). Germline V gene data show CDR1 as SGHRS and CDR2 as YFSETQ. The CDR3 loop spans 16 amino acids. Trimming left V 0 bases short and J 3 bases short, with 15 bases between. The CDR3 sequence: CASSLDLREKEETQYF. The CDR3 DNA reads as TGCGCCAGCAGCTTGGACTTGAGGGAGAAGGAAGAGACCCAGTACTTC.

This chain connects TRBV7-9 to TRBJ2-5, with 12 bases that match TRBD2. Per the germline V gene, CDR1 is SEHNR and CDR2 is FQNEAQ (reference sequence). CDR3 length: 16 residues. Trimming removed 6 bases from V and 5 bases from J; junction bases left unmatched: 10. The DNA of the CDR3 is TGTGCCAGCAGTTACCAACTAGCGGGAGGTGGTGAGACCCAGTACTTC. Encoded protein: CASSYQLAGGGETQYF. The complete variable domain, with remaining parts taken from reference TRBV7-9 and TRBJ2-5, reads DTGVSQNPRHKITKRGQNVTFRCDPISEHNRLYWYRQTLGQGPEFLTYFQNEAQLEKSRLLSDRFSAERPKGSFSTLEIQRTEQGDSAMYLCASSYQLAGGGETQYFGPGTRLLVL.

This sequence joins TRBV4-2 and TRBJ2-3, with 8 bases lining up with TRBD2. Germline V gives CDR1 LGHNA, CDR2 YNFKEQ. This CDR3 region has 15 residues. V lost 3 bases to trimming and J lost 5 bases; unmatched junction nucleotides: 7. As DNA, the CDR3 is TGTGCCAGCAGCCAGGGAGGACTAGCAGGAGATACGCAGTATTTT. Translation: CASSQGGLAGDTQYF.

The rearrangement joins TRBV27 to TRBJ2-1; possibly TRBD2 for D (5 bases). Germline CDR1 MNHEY, CDR2 SMNVEV (reference sequence). The CDR3 loop spans 13 amino acids. V was trimmed by 7 bases and J by 8 bases, leaving 15 bases between them. The CDR3 DNA reads as TGTGCCAGCATCTCCCCATTGCGGGATGAGCAGTTCTTC. Amino acid sequence: CASISPLRDEQFF.

V is TRBV10-3 and J is TRBJ2-7; 10 nucleotides agree with TRBD2. The CDR3 has 15 amino acids. V shed 2 bases and J 2 bases; nucleotides not matched to a gene: 3. The germline gives CDR1 ENHRY, CDR2 SYGVKD. Here the CDR3 DNA reads TGTGCCATCAGTGAGCTACTAGCGGGACCCTACGAGCAGTACTTC. Protein product: CAISELLAGPYEQYF.

This chain connects TRBV2 to TRBJ2-7, with 13 bases matching TRBD2. Trimming removed 5 bases from V and 4 bases from J; junction bases left unmatched: 8. Germline loops: CDR1 SNHLY, CDR2 FYNNEI. The CDR3 totals 16 residues. CDR3 residues: CASSTNWTSGRYEQYF. DNA for the CDR3: TGTGCCAGCAGTACTAACTGGACTAGCGGGAGATACGAGCAGTACTTC.

The chain uses TRBV12-2 and TRBJ2-7; the table's TRBD1 call for D was not verified on the DNA. TRBV12-2 is flagged as a pseudogene. The length of the CDR3 is 16 residues. CDR3 loop: CASRLGEGARTYEQYF. The CDR3, as DNA: TGTGCAAGTCGCTTAGGAGAGGGGGCGCGGACCTACGAGCAGTACTTC.

On this clone itself: Other DNA sequences of this sample code for an identical CDR3. The rearrangement links TRBV28 to TRBJ1-4; a weak D match, TRBD1 (6 bases). Trimming removed 5 bases from V and 5 bases from J, with 12 bases in between. Germline CDR1 and CDR2: MDHEN and SYDVKM. This CDR3 is built from 14 residues. The CDR3 spells CASSTGGTNEKLFF. CDR3 DNA: TGTGCCAGCAGTACGGGGGGGACAAATGAAAAACTGTTTTTT.

This rearrangement joins TRBV10-3 to TRBJ2-3; 12 nucleotides line up with TRBD2. CDR3 size: 16 residues. Unmatched junction bases numbered 8, after V lost 6 bases and J lost 4 bases. Germline CDR1 is ENHRY and CDR2 is SYGVKD. The CDR3 nucleotides are TGTGCCATCAGCCAACTGACTAGCGGGAGCGCAGATACGCAGTATTTT. Its translation: CAISQLTSGSADTQYF.